This TCR beta chain was sequenced for a study of T cell changes during pregnancy in multiple sclerosis. The method was immunoSEQ multiplex PCR; TCRdb's version includes in-frame clones alone and lacks a portion of them. The sample gives about 80,000 clones, roughly 90% of which show up once; 1.5% to 2% is in the top ten. The specimen was peripheral blood, collected before pregnancy. This sequence was found in a female donor with multiple sclerosis, enrolled in a pregnancy study.

Written as DNA, the CDR3 is TGTGCCAGCAGCCGAAGTGACAGTTACAATCAGCCCCAGCATTTT. The encoded protein is CASSRSDSYNQPQHF. The chain joins TRBV6-1 to TRBJ1-5, with D perhaps matching TRBD1 (5 bases). The CDR3 totals 15 residues. In germline, CDR1 is MNHNS, CDR2 SASEGT. V was clipped by 6 bases and J by 3 bases, with 15 bases between them.